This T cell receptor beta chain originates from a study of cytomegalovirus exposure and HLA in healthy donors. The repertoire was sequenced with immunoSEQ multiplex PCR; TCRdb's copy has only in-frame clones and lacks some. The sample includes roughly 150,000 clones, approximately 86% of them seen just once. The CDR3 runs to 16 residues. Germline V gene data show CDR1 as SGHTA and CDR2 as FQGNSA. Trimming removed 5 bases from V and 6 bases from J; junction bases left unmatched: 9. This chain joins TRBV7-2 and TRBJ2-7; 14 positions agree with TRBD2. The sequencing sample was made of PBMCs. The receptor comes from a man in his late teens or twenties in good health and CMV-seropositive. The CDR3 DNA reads TGTGCCAGCAGCCCCATGGGACTAGCGGGGGAGGGCGAGCAGTACTTC. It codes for CASSPMGLAGEGEQYF.